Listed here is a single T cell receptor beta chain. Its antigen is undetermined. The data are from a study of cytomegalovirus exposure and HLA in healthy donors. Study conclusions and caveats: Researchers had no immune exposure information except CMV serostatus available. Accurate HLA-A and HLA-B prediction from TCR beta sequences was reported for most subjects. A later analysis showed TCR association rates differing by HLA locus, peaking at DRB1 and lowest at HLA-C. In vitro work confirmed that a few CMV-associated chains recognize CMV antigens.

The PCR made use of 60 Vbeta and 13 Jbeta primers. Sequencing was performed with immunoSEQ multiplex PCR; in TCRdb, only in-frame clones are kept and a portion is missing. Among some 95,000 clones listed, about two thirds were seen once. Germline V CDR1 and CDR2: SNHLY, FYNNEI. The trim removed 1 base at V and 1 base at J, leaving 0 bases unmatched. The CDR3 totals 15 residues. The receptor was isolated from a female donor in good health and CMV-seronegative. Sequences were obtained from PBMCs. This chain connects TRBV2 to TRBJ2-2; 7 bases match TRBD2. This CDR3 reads CASSEGGGNTGELFF. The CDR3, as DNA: TGTGCCAGCAGTGAAGGGGGGGGGAACACCGGGGAGCTGTTTTTT.